Listed here are 27 T cell receptor beta chains from one sample, sequenced in a study of shared clonotypes between healthy human individuals. TCRdb's table, derived via immunoSEQ multiplex PCR, lists solely in-frame clones and lacks some. Of some 2.3 million clones listed, approximately 93% are singletons. Sequencing input: naive CD4+ T cells from PBMCs. Subset noted: CD45RA+ positively selected. The origin of the receptors is a man between 18 and 29 years old in good health. Some clones in this sample may be carry-over from other donors' samples.

In DNA form, the CDR3 reads TGCGCCAGCAGCTCCCCCTCTCGACAGGGATTAGGGCCCCCAGATACGCAGTATTTT. Translation: CASSSPSRQGLGPPDTQYF. This chain connects TRBV5-1 to TRBJ2-3, with TRBD1 matching 7 bases. Germline assignment: CDR1 SGHRS and CDR2 YFSETQ. J gave up 4 bases and V 3 bases, and 20 bases lay outside the gene matches. The CDR3 sequence is 19 residues long. The full variable domain, completed using reference TRBV5-1 and TRBJ2-3, is KAGVTQTPRYLIKTRGQQVTLSCSPISGHRSVSWYQQTPGQGLQFLFEYFSETQRNKGNFPGRFSGRQFSNSRSEMNVSTLELGDSALYLCASSSPSRQGLGPPDTQYFGPGTRLTVL.

DNA for the CDR3: TGTGCCAGCAGTTACGACAGGGGGAACACTGAAGCTTTCTTT. This gives the protein CASSYDRGNTEAFF. The chain uses TRBV2 and TRBJ1-1; the match to TRBD1 covers 8 bases. CDR3 size: 14 residues. J gave up 1 base and V 5 bases, and 3 bases lay outside the gene matches. In germline, CDR1 is SNHLY, CDR2 FYNNEI. The complete variable domain, with remaining parts taken from reference TRBV2 and TRBJ1-1, reads EPEVTQTPSHQVTQMGQEVILRCVPISNHLYFYWYRQILGQKVEFLVSFYNNEISEKSEIFDDQFSVERPDGSNFTLKIRSTKLEDSAMYFCASSYDRGNTEAFFGQGTRLTVV.

The V call is TRBV5-1, the J call TRBJ2-3, with D possibly matching TRBD2 (5 bases). Trimming removed 3 bases from V and 7 bases from J, with 6 bases in between. Germline CDR1 reads SGHRS; CDR2 reads YFSETQ. The CDR3 consists of 11 residues. Written as DNA, the CDR3 is TGCGCCAGCAGCTCGGGGAATACGCAGTATTTT. Translation gives CASSSGNTQYF.

This chain uses TRBV6-6 with TRBJ2-4; D unclear. The CDR3 sequence is 14 residues long. Germline assignment: CDR1 MNHNY and CDR2 SVGAGI (reference sequence). V was shortened by 6 bases and J by 0 bases, with 9 bases between the two germline ends. For the CDR3, the DNA is TGTGCCAGCAGCCTAACGCTAGCCAAAAACATTCAGTACTTC. Protein product: CASSLTLAKNIQYF.

The V gene is TRBV7-3, the J gene TRBJ2-2; possible D gene TRBD1, 6 bases. CDR3 length: 16 amino acids. The germline CDR1 and CDR2 sequences are SGHTA and FQGTGA. Trimming shortened V by 1 base and J by 3 bases, and 12 bases separated the two germline ends. CDR3 protein: CASSLMDREYTGELFF. The DNA of the CDR3 is TGTGCCAGCAGCTTAATGGACAGAGAATACACCGGGGAGCTGTTTTTT.

The V gene is TRBV7-2, the J gene TRBJ2-3; 8 bases align to TRBD2. The CDR3 covers 15 residues. Trimming took 3 bases from V and 4 from J; bases not matched to a gene: 6. Germline assignment: CDR1 SGHTA and CDR2 FQGNSA. The CDR3 DNA follows: TGTGCCAGCAGCTTCAAAGCGGGAGAATCAGATACGCAGTATTTT. Its translation: CASSFKAGESDTQYF.

V usage is TRBV19 and J usage is TRBJ2-6, with D uncertain. V lost 3 bases to trimming and J lost 2 bases, with 5 bases between them. CDR1 is LNHDA, CDR2 SQIVND, per germline (reference sequence). The CDR3 is made up of 14 amino acids. The chain's CDR3 is CASSISAGANVLTF. DNA of the CDR3: TGTGCCAGTAGTATTTCGGCTGGGGCCAACGTCCTGACTTTC.

This clone has just one count. The chain has TRBV19 and TRBJ1-1; D unclear. Trimming pared 0 bases from V and 6 bases from J, leaving 11 bases between. CDR3 size: 14 residues. Germline V CDR1 and CDR2: LNHDA, SQIVND (reference sequence). The CDR3 sequence is CASSIERGIAEAFF. CDR3 sequence (DNA): TGTGCCAGTAGTATAGAGCGGGGAATCGCTGAAGCTTTCTTT.

This chain connects TRBV6-5 to TRBJ2-7; TRBD2 agrees at 9 bases. The CDR3 contains 13 residues. The V gene's germline CDR1 is MNHEY and CDR2 SVGAGI. CDR3 nucleotide sequence: TGTGCCAGCAGTTACATAGCGGGAGCCCCTATCGAAGTC. This gives the protein CASSYIAGAPIEV.

This clone was counted a single time. This sample includes further DNA sequences coding for the same CDR3. V usage is TRBV5-5 and J usage is TRBJ1-2; D is unclear. This CDR3 is 14 amino acids long. Germline loops: CDR1 SGHKS, CDR2 YYEKEE (reference sequence). Between the trimmed V and J ends, which lost 1 base and 1 base, there was a span of 8 bases. CDR3 nucleotide sequence: TGTGCCAGCAGCTTGTCGCCGGGTAACTATGGCTACACCTTC. Translated: CASSLSPGNYGYTF.

CDR3 amino acids: CAISSLGHEQYF. For the CDR3, the DNA is TGTGCCATCAGCTCTCTAGGCCACGAGCAGTACTTC. V gene TRBV10-3 combines with J gene TRBJ2-7, with D uncertain. The V and J ends lost 6 bases and 5 bases respectively, with 11 bases between them. The CDR3 has 12 amino acids. Germline assignment: CDR1 ENHRY and CDR2 SYGVKD.

V usage is TRBV28 and J usage is TRBJ1-5; D gene unclear. Germline-derived CDR1 and CDR2 are MDHEN and SYDVKM. The CDR3 extends over 14 amino acids. V was trimmed by 3 bases and J by 6 bases, leaving 12 bases between them. The CDR3 coding sequence is TGTGCCAGCAGTTTTGGTTTCGGTGGTCAGCCCCAGCATTTT. Protein sequence: CASSFGFGGQPQHF.

The chain combines TRBV15 with TRBJ2-7, with D possibly TRBD2 on 5 matching bases. The V and J ends lost 0 bases and 5 bases respectively, with 14 bases between them. CDR3 length equals 15 residues. Germline loops: CDR1 LNHNV, CDR2 YYDKDF (reference sequence). The CDR3 loop reads CATSREYGIGNEQYF. CDR3 nucleotides: TGTGCCACCAGCAGAGAATACGGGATAGGGAACGAGCAGTACTTC. The full variable domain, with the rest looked up from reference TRBV15 and TRBJ2-7, is DAMVIQNPRYQVTQFGKPVTLSCSQTLNHNVMYWYQQKSSQAPKLLFHYYDKDFNNEADTPDNFQSRRPNTSFCFLDIRSPGLGDTAMYLCATSREYGIGNEQYFGPGTRLTVT.

This clone showed up just once. This chain links TRBV18 with TRBJ2-7; tentatively, D is TRBD1 (6 bases). The germline CDR1 and CDR2 sequences are KGHSH and LQKENI. The CDR3 has 16 amino acids. V was pared by 2 bases and J by 3 bases, with 17 bases between. The CDR3 region is CASSPSAGESYYEQYF. The CDR3 DNA is TGTGCCAGCTCACCATCCGCAGGGGAAAGCTACTACGAGCAGTACTTC.

The rearrangement uses TRBV28 and TRBJ2-3; weak D call: TRBD2 (6 bases). The germline V gene encodes CDR1 MDHEN and CDR2 SYDVKM. The ends were cut back, 4 bases at V and 0 bases at J, with 11 bases in the middle. CDR3 size: 15 residues. This CDR3 reads CASSWGGASTDTQYF. For the CDR3, the DNA is TGTGCCAGCAGTTGGGGCGGGGCTAGCACAGATACGCAGTATTTT.

The chain employs TRBV29-1 and TRBJ1-1; D is uncertain. The length of the CDR3 is 14 residues. Germline CDR1 reads SQVTM; CDR2 reads ANQGSEA. Trimming cost V 2 bases and J 3 bases, with 13 bases left between them. The CDR3 here is CSVERSSKYTEAFF. CDR3 nucleotide sequence: TGCAGCGTTGAAAGGTCCAGCAAGTACACTGAAGCTTTCTTT.

This chain uses TRBV19 with TRBJ1-5; tentative D call: TRBD1 (5 bases). CDR3 size: 16 residues. The germline V gene encodes CDR1 LNHDA and CDR2 SQIVND (reference sequence). Trimming took off 6 bases at V and 5 bases at J, with 20 bases between the two ends. This chain's CDR3 is CASSRRGGVPDQPQHF. The CDR3 nucleotides are TGTGCCAGTAGCAGGCGGGGAGGGGTCCCGGATCAGCCCCAGCATTTT.

The rearrangement joins TRBV6-1 to TRBJ2-7, with D maybe TRBD2 (6 bases). Looked up from germline, CDR1 is MNHNS and CDR2 is SASEGT. Trimming removed 4 bases from V and 3 bases from J, with 13 bases in between. The CDR3 is 14 residues long. The DNA for the CDR3 is TGTGCCAGCAGTGTCGACGGGGGAGGCTACGAGCAGTACTTC. Its protein is CASSVDGGGYEQYF.

The chain is built from TRBV7-6 and TRBJ2-7; 9 nucleotides match TRBD2. Germline-derived CDR1 and CDR2 are SGHVS and FNYEAQ. The CDR3 is 15 amino acids. With 1 base clipped from V and 7 bases from J, the junction kept 8 bases outside the gene matches. The CDR3 region is CASSLGSGSRGEQYF. CDR3 DNA: TGTGCCAGCAGCTTAGGTAGCGGGAGTCGCGGGGAGCAGTACTTC.

The J gene is TRBJ2-2, the V gene TRBV5-6; possibly TRBD1 for D (5 bases). The CDR3 totals 14 residues. Between the trimmed V and J ends, which lost 4 bases and 6 bases, there was a span of 13 bases. Germline V gene data show CDR1 as SGHDT and CDR2 as YYEEEE. CDR3: CASSLMLGPGELFF. Written as DNA, the CDR3 is TGTGCCAGCAGCCTCATGCTGGGGCCCGGGGAGCTGTTTTTT. The full variable domain, rest sourced from reference TRBV5-6 and TRBJ2-2, is DAGVTQSPTHLIKTRGQQVTLRCSPKSGHDTVSWYQQALGQGPQFIFQYYEEEERQRGNFPDRFSGHQFPNYSSELNVNALLLGDSALYLCASSLMLGPGELFFGEGSRLTVL.

The genes are TRBV6-4 and TRBJ2-1; 7 bases match TRBD2. The CDR3 is 14 residues long. CDR1 MRHNA and CDR2 SNTAGT come from the germline V gene. Unmatched junction bases numbered 10, after V lost 5 bases and J lost 9 bases. The CDR3 nucleotides read TGTGCCAGCAGTTCTGAAGCGGGGCTTTTTGAGCAGTTCTTC. It yields the protein CASSSEAGLFEQFF.

The rearrangement joins TRBV14 to TRBJ1-2; the D is unclear. Germline assignment: CDR1 SGHDN and CDR2 FVKESK. V lost 0 bases and J 4 bases, leaving 12 bases between the germline ends. The CDR3 runs 15 residues. CDR3 region: CASSQDLSTTYGYTF. For the CDR3, the DNA is TGTGCCAGCAGCCAAGATCTGTCCACGACCTATGGCTACACCTTC. Looking up the rest from reference TRBV14 and TRBJ1-2 gives the full variable domain: EAGVTQFPSHSVIEKGQTVTLRCDPISGHDNLYWYRRVMGKEIKFLLHFVKESKQDESGMPNNRFLAERTGGTYSTLKVQPAELEDSGVYFCASSQDLSTTYGYTFGSGTRLTVV.

CDR3 bases: TGTGCCAGCAGCCCCCGCCCCGGCCGCCCCTCATCGTACCAAGAGACCCAGTACTTC. Amino acids: CASSPRPGRPSSYQETQYF. The chain links TRBV9 to TRBJ2-5, with D uncertain. V was cut by 4 bases and J by 0 bases, with 25 bases left in between. Germline V gene lookup returns CDR1 SGDLS and CDR2 YYNGEE. The CDR3 contains 19 residues.

On this clone: This same CDR3 is encoded by further DNA sequences in the sample. The chain joins TRBV2 to TRBJ1-5, with TRBD1 matching over 10 bases. The V and J ends lost 4 bases and 4 bases, in that order; junction bases with no gene match: 1. This CDR3 contains 14 residues. Germline CDR1 is SNHLY and CDR2 is FYNNEI. This chain's CDR3 is CASSGDRGNQPQHF. Written as DNA, the CDR3 is TGTGCCAGCAGTGGGGACAGGGGAAATCAGCCCCAGCATTTT.

DNA of the CDR3: TGTGCCAGCAGTCCTGGGACGGGCTCCTACAATGAGCAGTTCTTC. It translates to CASSPGTGSYNEQFF. The chain has TRBV6-6 and TRBJ2-1; D assignment may be TRBD1 or TRBD2 (5 bases each). The CDR3 runs 15 residues. Germline V gene data show CDR1 as MNHNY and CDR2 as SVGAGI (reference sequence). Trimming pared 5 bases from V and 0 bases from J, leaving 11 bases between.

The chain has TRBV7-3 and TRBJ2-2; perhaps TRBD2 as D (5 bases). Germline CDR1 reads SGHTA; CDR2 reads FQGTGA. This CDR3 has 14 amino acids. Trimming removed 3 bases at V and 6 bases at J, with 11 bases between. The CDR3 reads CASSFSPGSGELFF. In DNA form, the CDR3 reads TGTGCCAGCAGCTTCTCCCCGGGGTCCGGGGAGCTGTTTTTT. Filled out from reference TRBV7-3 and TRBJ2-2, the complete variable domain reads GAGVSQTPSNKVTEKGKYVELRCDPISGHTALYWYRQSLGQGPEFLIYFQGTGAADDSGLPNDRFFAVRPEGSVSTLKIQRTERGDSAVYLCASSFSPGSGELFFGEGSRLTVL.

The rearrangement joins TRBV29-1 to TRBJ2-1; D assignment may be TRBD1 or TRBD2 (5 bases each). V gave up 4 bases and J gave up 6 bases, with 19 bases separating them. The V gene's germline CDR1 is SQVTM and CDR2 ANQGSEA. There are 15 residues in the CDR3. The CDR3 sequence is CSVAKSGLASNEQFF. In nucleotides, the CDR3 is TGCAGCGTTGCCAAATCGGGGCTGGCGAGCAATGAGCAGTTCTTC.